This TCR beta chain came from a study of blood T cells in healthy people across ages. The CDR3 is 15 residues long. With V trimmed by 6 bases and J by 6 bases, 12 bases remained unmatched. For the second PCR, which ran for roughly 6 to 12 cycles, a sample-barcoded 5' primer and a J-beta primer mix were used. All cDNA molecules were each tagged by a template-switch adaptor with 12 random nucleotides. Individual samples furnished no less than 3 million CDR3-containing paired-end reads apiece. One entry per CDR3 protein, called by TCRdb with MiXCR from the 5' RACE reads. The table records over 1.5 million distinct CDR3 sequences, about 49% of them present only once. Study results and limitations: With age, beta diversity per million T cells declined roughly linearly, significantly by approximately 41.

With respect to this clonotype: Its antigen is still unknown.

Each donor's blood draw was approximately 10 milliliters of peripheral blood. Source material: blood. This sequence originates from a woman in her thirties or forties in good health. The genes are TRBV12-3 or TRBV12-4 and TRBJ2-3, with 7 nucleotides matching TRBD1. The CDR3 protein is CASSLTGPEDDTQYF. Here the CDR3 DNA reads TGTGCCAGCAGCCTGACAGGGCCTGAGGATGATACGCAGTATTTT.